These 21 T cell receptor beta chains originate from one sample sequenced in a study of cytomegalovirus exposure and HLA in healthy donors. 60 Vbeta and 13 Jbeta primers were used in PCR. Assay: immunoSEQ multiplex PCR; the TCRdb copy retains only in-frame clones and omits some. The sample has 150,000 to 200,000 clones; approximately 84% are singletons. Sample: PBMCs. The origin of the receptors is a woman aged 45-65 years in good health and CMV-seropositive.

The J gene is TRBJ1-2, the V gene TRBV4-3, with 9 bases matching TRBD1. The CDR3 length is 15 residues. J lost 2 bases, V lost 4 bases, and 5 bases had no gene match. Germline V gene sequence: CDR1 LGHNA, CDR2 YSLEER. The CDR3: CASSPTGQGNYGYTF. The DNA of the CDR3 is TGCGCCAGCAGCCCCACAGGACAGGGGAACTATGGCTACACCTTC.

This clone was picked up a small number of times. The V and J genes are TRBV7-9 and TRBJ2-3, with TRBD2 matching 7 bases. The V and J ends lost 1 base and 4 bases, in that order; junction bases with no gene match: 8. This CDR3 is built from 16 residues. Looked up from germline, CDR1 is SEHNR and CDR2 is FQNEAQ (reference sequence). The CDR3 protein is CASSLELGGVPDTQYF. In DNA form, the CDR3 reads TGTGCCAGCAGCTTAGAACTGGGGGGGGTCCCAGATACGCAGTATTTT.

V usage is TRBV7-2 and J usage is TRBJ2-1; the match to TRBD2 covers 9 bases. CDR3 length: 17 amino acids. The V segment lost 7 bases and the J segment 7 bases; nucleotides outside the gene matches: 17. The germline gives CDR1 SGHTA, CDR2 FQGNSA. In nucleotides, the CDR3 is TGTGCCAGCAAAACCCGGCCGGGCGGGGGGGCCCGGAATGAGCAGTTCTTC. Its protein product is CASKTRPGGGARNEQFF.

CDR3 DNA: TGCGCCAGCAGCGACCTAGCGGGGGGGTCAAGCGAGCAGTACTTC. Translating it yields CASSDLAGGSSEQYF. The rearrangement uses TRBV5-1 and TRBJ2-7; 12 positions match TRBD2. The CDR3 extends over 15 amino acids. The germline V gene encodes CDR1 SGHRS and CDR2 YFSETQ. Losses at the gene ends were 4 bases for V and 6 bases for J; bases not matched to a gene: 8.

This clone has a single count. The junction shows a germline mismatch at one end, possibly a read error. The chain is built from TRBV7-9 and TRBJ2-7; no firm D call. This CDR3 region has 12 residues. CDR1 and CDR2 from the germline V gene are SEHNR and FQNEAQ (reference sequence). CDR3 amino acids: CSSSLAGNEQYF. The DNA of the CDR3 is TGTTCCAGCAGCTTAGCTGGCAACGAGCAGTACTTC.

Only one count was recorded for this clone. This rearrangement joins TRBV5-5 to TRBJ2-7; tentative D call: TRBD1 (5 bases). This CDR3 contains 15 residues. In germline, CDR1 is SGHKS, CDR2 YYEKEE (reference sequence). Trimming took 1 base from V and 2 from J, leaving 13 bases between them. The CDR3 reads CASSLRDTRAYEQYF. The CDR3 nucleotides are TGTGCCAGCAGCTTGAGGGATACCAGGGCCTACGAGCAGTACTTC.

The V and J genes are TRBV12-5 and TRBJ1-1, with D uncertain. The germline CDR1 and CDR2 sequences are LGHNT and FRNRAP. The CDR3 has 13 amino acids. V lost 6 bases to trimming and J lost 6 bases, with 14 bases between them. This CDR3 reads CASGKTDTSEAFF. DNA for the CDR3: TGTGCTAGTGGCAAAACAGATACATCTGAAGCTTTCTTT. The whole variable domain, remainder taken from reference TRBV12-5 and TRBJ1-1, is DARVTQTPRHKVTEMGQEVTMRCQPILGHNTVFWYRQTMMQGLELLAYFRNRAPLDDSGMPKDRFSAEMPDATLATLKIQPSEPRDSAVYFCASGKTDTSEAFFGQGTRLTVV.

This clone is a singleton in its sample. The CDR3 spells CASSQGTSGGALGETQYF. CDR3 coding DNA: TGTGCCAGCAGCCAAGGGACTAGCGGGGGGGCCTTGGGGGAGACCCAGTACTTC. This rearrangement joins TRBV4-2 to TRBJ2-5; 15 bases are shared with TRBD2. This CDR3 is built from 18 residues. Trimming at V came to 1 base and at J to 5 bases, leaving 8 bases not matched to a gene. CDR1 LGHNA and CDR2 YNFKEQ come from the germline V gene.

The rearrangement uses TRBV4-1 and TRBJ2-5, with D maybe TRBD2 (5 bases). This CDR3 has 18 residues. Germline V gives CDR1 MGHRA, CDR2 YSYEKL. V lost 2 bases and J lost 2, with 21 bases in between. In DNA, the CDR3 is TGCGCCAGCAGCCAAAACCTAAACCGGGGTACAATTCAAGAGACCCAGTACTTC. This translates into CASSQNLNRGTIQETQYF.

The chain links TRBV2 to TRBJ2-7, with TRBD1 as a possible D gene (6 bases). Germline CDR1 reads SNHLY; CDR2 reads FYNNEI. Trimming took off 3 bases at V and 3 bases at J, with 15 bases between the two ends. The CDR3 is 15 amino acids. The CDR3 DNA follows: TGTGCCAGCAGTGACAGGGGCGAGGTATTCTACGAGCAGTACTTC. Translated: CASSDRGEVFYEQYF. Full variable domain (missing parts from reference TRBV2 and TRBJ2-7): EPEVTQTPSHQVTQMGQEVILRCVPISNHLYFYWYRQILGQKVEFLVSFYNNEISEKSEIFDDQFSVERPDGSNFTLKIRSTKLEDSAMYFCASSDRGEVFYEQYFGPGTRLTVT.

This clone was found once. The gene calls are TRBV7-9 and TRBJ2-3; weak D call: TRBD1 (5 bases). Trimming took off 6 bases at V and 8 bases at J, with 9 bases between the two ends. Germline CDR1 SEHNR, CDR2 FQNEAQ (reference sequence). The CDR3 runs 11 residues. Here the CDR3 DNA reads TGTGCCAGCAGGGCGGACATTACGCAGTATTTT. Protein: CASRADITQYF.

The genes are TRBV7-9 and TRBJ1-4; 8 nucleotides match TRBD1. CDR1 SEHNR and CDR2 FQNEAQ come from the germline V gene (reference sequence). After removal of 5 bases from V and 8 bases from J, the junction contained 7 bases not matched to a gene. The CDR3 consists of 14 residues. CDR3 coding DNA: TGTGCCAGCAGCGCCGGGACAGGTCGAGAAAAACTGTTTTTT. Translating it yields CASSAGTGREKLFF.

The V call is TRBV7-2, the J call TRBJ2-5, with 10 bases that match TRBD1. This CDR3 contains 16 residues. J gave up 5 bases and V 5 bases, and 11 bases lay outside the gene matches. CDR1 SGHTA and CDR2 FQGNSA come from the germline V gene. The CDR3 region is CASSLDATGGWETQYF. CDR3 DNA sequence: TGTGCCAGCAGCCTCGACGCGACAGGGGGCTGGGAGACCCAGTACTTC.

This chain links TRBV29-1 with TRBJ1-1; weak D call: TRBD1 (6 bases). Trimming took off 4 bases at V and 4 bases at J, with 10 bases between the two ends. This CDR3 has 12 residues. The germline V gene has CDR1 SQVTM and CDR2 ANQGSEA. This CDR3 reads CSVAGVVTEAFF. CDR3 coding DNA: TGCAGCGTTGCAGGGGTCGTCACTGAAGCTTTCTTT. Full variable domain (rest looked up from reference TRBV29-1 and TRBJ1-1): SAVISQKPSRDICQRGTSLTIQCQVDSQVTMMFWYRQQPGQSLTLIATANQGSEATYESGFVIDKFPISRPNLTFSTLTVSNMSPEDSSIYLCSVAGVVTEAFFGQGTRLTVV.

The chain employs TRBV5-5 and TRBJ2-2, with 12 bases fitting TRBD2. Germline CDR1 reads SGHKS; CDR2 reads YYEKEE (reference sequence). The CDR3 contains 19 residues. V was clipped by 1 base and J by 6 bases; unmatched bases: 13. The CDR3 loop is CASSLNIWASGGASGELFF. The CDR3 nucleotides are TGTGCCAGCAGCTTGAATATTTGGGCTAGCGGGGGGGCCTCCGGGGAGCTGTTTTTT.

This chain links TRBV5-4 with TRBJ2-3, with 10 bases fitting TRBD2. The CDR3 sequence is 16 residues long. The trim removed 4 bases at V and 5 bases at J, leaving 10 bases unmatched. Germline values: CDR1 SGHNT, CDR2 YYREEE (reference sequence). The CDR3 here is CASSRSSGGPVDTQYF. Here the CDR3 DNA reads TGTGCCAGCAGCCGCAGTAGCGGGGGGCCAGTAGATACGCAGTATTTT.

Notes on this clone: Other DNA sequences within the sample encode an identical CDR3. The rearrangement uses TRBV4-3 and TRBJ1-6; D not resolved. The germline V and J ends were trimmed by 0 bases and 0 bases, with 9 bases remaining between them. Germline V gives CDR1 LGHNA, CDR2 YSLEER. The CDR3 is made up of 17 amino acids. CDR3 DNA sequence: TGCGCCAGCAGCCAAGATCTAGGGAGCTCCTATAATTCACCCCTCCACTTT. Its translation: CASSQDLGSSYNSPLHF.

The CDR3 coding sequence is TGTGCCAGCAGCGACGTAGCGGGGGGTGGAAACATTCAGTACTTC. It is translated as CASSDVAGGGNIQYF. The chain joins TRBV11-2 to TRBJ2-4, with TRBD2 matching over 10 bases. The germline gives CDR1 SGHAT, CDR2 FQNNGV. V gave up 5 bases and J gave up 6 bases; unmatched junction bases: 7. The CDR3 covers 15 residues. Variable domain in full (rest from reference TRBV11-2 and TRBJ2-4): EAGVAQSPRYKIIEKRQSVAFWCNPISGHATLYWYQQILGQGPKLLIQFQNNGVVDDSQLPKDRFSAERLKGVDSTLKIQPAKLEDSAVYLCASSDVAGGGNIQYFGAGTRLSVL.

This sequence joins TRBV5-4 and TRBJ2-3; 12 bases align to TRBD2. Germline values: CDR1 SGHNT, CDR2 YYREEE (reference sequence). Germline trimming cut 0 bases from V and 4 bases from J; bases unmatched to any gene: 3. The CDR3 contains 16 residues. The CDR3 reads CASSLVLAGGADTQYF. The DNA for the CDR3 is TGTGCCAGCAGCTTGGTGCTAGCGGGGGGGGCAGATACGCAGTATTTT.

This clone turned up a few times. The chain combines TRBV11-2 with TRBJ2-5, with TRBD1 matching over 7 bases. The CDR3 has 15 amino acids. CDR1 and CDR2 (germline): SGHAT, FQNNGV. Trimming took 1 base from V and 2 from J; bases not matched to a gene: 4. The CDR3 sequence: CASSLALGQQETQYF. DNA of the CDR3: TGTGCCAGCAGCTTAGCCCTGGGACAGCAAGAGACCCAGTACTTC.

The CDR3 DNA follows: TGTGCCAGCAGCTTAGAAGGACAGGGGTCGATGAACACTGAAGCTTTCTTT. It is translated as CASSLEGQGSMNTEAFF. This chain connects TRBV7-8 to TRBJ1-1; 9 nucleotides line up with TRBD1. Germline V gene lookup returns CDR1 SGHVS and CDR2 FQNEAQ. CDR3 length: 17 residues. V lost 1 base, J lost 0 bases, and 6 bases stayed unmatched. Full variable domain (rest looked up from reference TRBV7-8 and TRBJ1-1): GAGVSQSPRYKVAKRGQDVALRCDPISGHVSLFWYQQALGQGPEFLTYFQNEAQLDKSGLPSDRFFAERPEGSVSTLKIQRTQQEDSAVYLCASSLEGQGSMNTEAFFGQGTRLTVV.